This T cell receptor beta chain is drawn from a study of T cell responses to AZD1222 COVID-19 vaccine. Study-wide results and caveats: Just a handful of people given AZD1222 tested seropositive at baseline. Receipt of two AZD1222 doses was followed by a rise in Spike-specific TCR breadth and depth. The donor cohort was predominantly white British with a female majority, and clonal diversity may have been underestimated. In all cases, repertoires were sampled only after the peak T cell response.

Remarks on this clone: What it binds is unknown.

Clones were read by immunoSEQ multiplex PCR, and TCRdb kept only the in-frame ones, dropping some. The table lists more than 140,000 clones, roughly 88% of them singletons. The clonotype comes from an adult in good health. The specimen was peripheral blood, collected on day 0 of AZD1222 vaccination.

The CDR3 spells CSAGGTEAFF. CDR3 sequence (DNA): TGCAGTGCTGGGGGGACAGAAGCTTTCTTT. This chain links TRBV20-1 with TRBJ1-1, with D perhaps TRBD1 (6 bases). The CDR3 sequence is 10 residues long. V was pared by 5 bases and J by 8 bases, with 9 bases between. CDR1 DFQATT and CDR2 SNEGSKA come from the germline V gene (reference sequence).